This record concerns one TCR beta chain sequence. Its antigen is unknown. Libraries were prepared by immunoSEQ multiplex PCR; TCRdb keeps only in-frame clonotypes and omits some of them. The table has some 1.5 million clones, under 99% seen once. The data derive from a study of shared clonotypes between healthy human individuals. Findings and caveats of the study: At large depth, rarefaction still showed sorted-subset sequencing to be incomplete.

V was trimmed by 0 bases and J by 7 bases, leaving 15 bases between them. Germline lookup yields CDR1 SGHTA and CDR2 FQGNSA. The CDR3 runs 15 residues. The rearrangement uses TRBV7-2 and TRBJ1-2; possible D gene TRBD1, 5 bases. Input material: naive CD4+ T cells sorted from blood. Subset indicated: CD45RA+ positively selected. The source of this sequence is a man under 40 in good health. CDR3 sequence (DNA): TGTGCCAGCAGCTTAGCTGCAGGGCGGAGTCGTGGCTACACCTTC. It yields the protein CASSLAAGRSRGYTF.